This T cell receptor beta chain derives from a study of beta chain features in type 1 diabetes. Study-level information: Cell yields, gender and age were comparable in patients and healthy donors.

This clone was observed a handful of times. Its specificity is not known. V lost 0 bases and J lost 6, with 11 bases in between. In germline, CDR1 is LNHNV, CDR2 YYDKDF (reference sequence). The CDR3 length is 14 residues. The investigators reverse transcribed all of the isolated RNA, so they sequenced expressed TCRB transcripts. Only in-frame clones appear in the TCRdb table, and some are missing; sequencing was by immunoSEQ multiplex PCR. The sample has 230,000 or so clones, 16% seen once. The study, taken as a whole, reports: Researchers reported that naive, central memory and Treg TCRB repertoires appeared more similar in patients than in healthy donors. All four CD4+ subsets of Type 1 diabetes patients contained TCRB CDR3s that were moderately but significantly shorter.

The J gene is TRBJ2-5, the V gene TRBV15; unclear D gene. This receptor was obtained from a man younger than 45 with type 1 diabetes. Sequences were obtained from naive CD4+ T cells from blood. The DNA of the CDR3 is TGTGCCACCAGCAGAGATGGTATTGAAAAGACCCAGTACTTC. Encoded protein: CATSRDGIEKTQYF. The full variable domain, its missing parts supplied by reference TRBV15 and TRBJ2-5, is DAMVIQNPRYQVTQFGKPVTLSCSQTLNHNVMYWYQQKSSQAPKLLFHYYDKDFNNEADTPDNFQSRRPNTSFCFLDIRSPGLGDTAMYLCATSRDGIEKTQYFGPGTRLLVL.